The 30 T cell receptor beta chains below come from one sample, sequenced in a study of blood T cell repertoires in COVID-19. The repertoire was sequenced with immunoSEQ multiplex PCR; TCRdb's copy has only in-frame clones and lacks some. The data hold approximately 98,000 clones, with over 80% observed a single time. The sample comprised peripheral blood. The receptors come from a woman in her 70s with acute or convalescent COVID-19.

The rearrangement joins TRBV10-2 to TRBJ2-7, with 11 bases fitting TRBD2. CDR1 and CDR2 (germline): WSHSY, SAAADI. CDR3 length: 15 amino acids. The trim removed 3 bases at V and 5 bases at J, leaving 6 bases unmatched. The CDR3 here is CASSEPGTSGDEQYF. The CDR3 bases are TGCGCCAGCAGTGAACCAGGGACTAGCGGCGACGAGCAGTACTTC.

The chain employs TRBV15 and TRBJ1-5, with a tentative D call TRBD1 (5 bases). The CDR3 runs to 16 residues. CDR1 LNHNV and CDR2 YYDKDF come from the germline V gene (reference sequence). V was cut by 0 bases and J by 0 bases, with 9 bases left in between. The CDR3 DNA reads TGTGCCACCAGCAGAGATTTAGGGGTTAGCAATCAGCCCCAGCATTTT. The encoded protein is CATSRDLGVSNQPQHF.

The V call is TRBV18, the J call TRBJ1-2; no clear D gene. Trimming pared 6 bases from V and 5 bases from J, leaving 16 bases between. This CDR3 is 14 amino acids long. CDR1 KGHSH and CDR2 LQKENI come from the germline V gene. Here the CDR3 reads CASSSRFLLYGYTF. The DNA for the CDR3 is TGTGCCAGCTCGTCCCGTTTCCTTTTGTATGGCTACACCTTC.

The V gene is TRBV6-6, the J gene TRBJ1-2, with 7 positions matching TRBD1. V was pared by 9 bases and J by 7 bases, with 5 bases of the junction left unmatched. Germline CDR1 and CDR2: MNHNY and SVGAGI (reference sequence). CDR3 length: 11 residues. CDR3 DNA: TGTGCCAGAACAGGGGAGGTTGGCTACACCTTC. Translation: CARTGEVGYTF.

The CDR3 sequence: CASSLAAGEAFF. The CDR3 DNA sequence: TGTGCCAGCAGCTTGGCAGCAGGTGAAGCTTTCTTT. The rearrangement joins TRBV5-4 to TRBJ1-1; D not resolved. CDR1 is SGHNT and CDR2 is YYREEE in the germline V gene (reference sequence). V shed 0 bases and J shed 7 bases, with 7 bases lying between them. The CDR3 is 12 residues long.

The DNA of the CDR3 is TGTGCCAGCAGCTTAGTCGGGACAGGGTTTGTCGGGGAGCTGTTTTTT. Translating gives CASSLVGTGFVGELFF. The rearrangement uses TRBV11-3 and TRBJ2-2; TRBD1 agrees at 9 bases. Looked up from germline, CDR1 is SGHNT and CDR2 is YENEEA. V lost 1 base, J lost 7 bases, and 7 bases stayed unmatched. CDR3 length: 16 residues.

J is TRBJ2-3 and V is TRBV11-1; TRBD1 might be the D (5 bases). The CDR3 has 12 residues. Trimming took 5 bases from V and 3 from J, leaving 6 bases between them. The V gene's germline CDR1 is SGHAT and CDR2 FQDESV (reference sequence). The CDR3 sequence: CASSPGTDTQYF. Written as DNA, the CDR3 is TGTGCCAGCAGCCCAGGGACAGATACGCAGTATTTT. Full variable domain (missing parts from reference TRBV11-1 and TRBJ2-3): EAEVAQSPRYKITEKSQAVAFWCDPISGHATLYWYRQILGQGPELLVQFQDESVVDDSQLPKDRFSAERLKGVDSTLKIQPAELGDSAMYLCASSPGTDTQYFGPGTRLTVL.

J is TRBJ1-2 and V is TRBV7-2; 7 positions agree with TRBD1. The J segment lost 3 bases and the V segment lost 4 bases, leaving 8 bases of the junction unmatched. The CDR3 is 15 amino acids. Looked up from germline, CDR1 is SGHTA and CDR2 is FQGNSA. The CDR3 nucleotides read TGTGCCAGCAGCTCCCACAGGGGACGAGACTATGGCTACACCTTC. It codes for CASSSHRGRDYGYTF.

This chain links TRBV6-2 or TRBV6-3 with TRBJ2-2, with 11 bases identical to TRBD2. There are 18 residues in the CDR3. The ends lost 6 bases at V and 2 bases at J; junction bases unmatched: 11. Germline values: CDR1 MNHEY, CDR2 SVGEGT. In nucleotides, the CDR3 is TGTGCCAGCAGGCCTACTAGCGGGAGAGACAAAAACACCGGGGAGCTGTTTTTT. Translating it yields CASRPTSGRDKNTGELFF.

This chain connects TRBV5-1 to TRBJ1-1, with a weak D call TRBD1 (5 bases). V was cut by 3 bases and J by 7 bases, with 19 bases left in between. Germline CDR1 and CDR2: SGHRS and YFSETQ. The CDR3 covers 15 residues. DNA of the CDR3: TGCGCCAGCAGCTCCCAGCTGGGGGGAAGGGGTGAAGCTTTCTTT. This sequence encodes CASSSQLGGRGEAFF.

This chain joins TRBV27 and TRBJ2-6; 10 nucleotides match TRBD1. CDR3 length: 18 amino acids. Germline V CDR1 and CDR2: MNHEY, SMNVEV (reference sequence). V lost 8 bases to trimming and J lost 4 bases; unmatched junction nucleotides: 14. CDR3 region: CASAFMWDRGGGANVLTF. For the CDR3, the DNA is TGTGCCAGCGCCTTTATGTGGGACAGGGGTGGAGGGGCCAACGTCCTGACTTTC.

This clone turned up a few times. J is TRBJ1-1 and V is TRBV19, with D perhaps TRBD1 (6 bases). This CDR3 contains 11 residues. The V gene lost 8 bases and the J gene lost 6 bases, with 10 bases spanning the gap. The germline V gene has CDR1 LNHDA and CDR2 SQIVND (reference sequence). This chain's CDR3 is CASSGGPEAFF. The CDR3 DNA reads TGTGCCAGTTCCGGGGGGCCTGAAGCTTTCTTT. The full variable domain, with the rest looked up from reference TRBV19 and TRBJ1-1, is DGGITQSPKYLFRKEGQNVTLSCEQNLNHDAMYWYRQDPGQGLRLIYYSQIVNDFQKGDIAEGYSVSREKKESFPLTVTSAQKNPTAFYLCASSGGPEAFFGQGTRLTVV.

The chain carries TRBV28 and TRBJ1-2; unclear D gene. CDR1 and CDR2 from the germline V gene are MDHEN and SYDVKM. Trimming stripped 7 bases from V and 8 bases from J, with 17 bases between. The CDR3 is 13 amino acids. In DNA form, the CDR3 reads TGTGCCAGCACCTTGCCGCCAGGCCAGGGCTACACCTTC. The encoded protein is CASTLPPGQGYTF.

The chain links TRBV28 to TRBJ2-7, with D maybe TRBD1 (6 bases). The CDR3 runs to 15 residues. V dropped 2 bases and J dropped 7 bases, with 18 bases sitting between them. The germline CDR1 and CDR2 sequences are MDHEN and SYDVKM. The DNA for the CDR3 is TGTGCCAGCAGTTTACCTGAGGGTCTTAGGGGGGAGCAGTACTTC. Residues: CASSLPEGLRGEQYF.

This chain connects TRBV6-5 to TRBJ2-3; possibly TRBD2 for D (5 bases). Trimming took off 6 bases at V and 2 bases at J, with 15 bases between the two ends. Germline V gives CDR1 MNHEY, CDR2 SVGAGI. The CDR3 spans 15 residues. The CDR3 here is CASRPSTGLTDTQYF. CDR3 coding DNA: TGTGCCAGCAGGCCATCTACTGGACTCACAGATACGCAGTATTTT.

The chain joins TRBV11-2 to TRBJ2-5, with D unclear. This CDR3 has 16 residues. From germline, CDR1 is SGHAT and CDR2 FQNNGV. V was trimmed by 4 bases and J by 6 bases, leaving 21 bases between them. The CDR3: CASSSSTQLSRQTQYF. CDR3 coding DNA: TGTGCCAGCAGCTCCTCGACCCAGCTTTCTAGACAGACCCAGTACTTC.

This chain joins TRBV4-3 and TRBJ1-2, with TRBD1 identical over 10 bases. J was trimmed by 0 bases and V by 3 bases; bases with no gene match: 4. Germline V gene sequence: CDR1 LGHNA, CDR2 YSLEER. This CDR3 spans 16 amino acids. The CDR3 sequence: CASSQVTGGSNYGYTF. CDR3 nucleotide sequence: TGCGCCAGCAGCCAGGTGACAGGGGGCTCTAACTATGGCTACACCTTC.

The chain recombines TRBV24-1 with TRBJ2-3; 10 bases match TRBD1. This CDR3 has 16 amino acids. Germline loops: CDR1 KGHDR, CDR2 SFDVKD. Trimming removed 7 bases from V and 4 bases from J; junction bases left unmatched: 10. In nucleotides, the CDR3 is TGTGCCACCAGCCCTAGGAGAGGACAGGGGGCAGATACGCAGTATTTT. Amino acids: CATSPRRGQGADTQYF.

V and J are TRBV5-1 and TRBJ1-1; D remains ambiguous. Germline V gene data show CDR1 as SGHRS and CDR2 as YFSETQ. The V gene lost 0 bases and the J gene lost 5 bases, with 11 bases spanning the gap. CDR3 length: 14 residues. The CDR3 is CASSLETGITEAFF. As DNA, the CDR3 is TGCGCCAGCAGCTTGGAAACGGGGATTACTGAAGCTTTCTTT.

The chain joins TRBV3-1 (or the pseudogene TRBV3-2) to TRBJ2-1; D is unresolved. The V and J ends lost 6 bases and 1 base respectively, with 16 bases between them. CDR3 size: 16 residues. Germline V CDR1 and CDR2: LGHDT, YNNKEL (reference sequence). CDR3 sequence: CASRSSLARSYNEQFF. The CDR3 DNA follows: TGTGCCAGCAGATCTAGTCTGGCTAGATCCTACAATGAGCAGTTCTTC.

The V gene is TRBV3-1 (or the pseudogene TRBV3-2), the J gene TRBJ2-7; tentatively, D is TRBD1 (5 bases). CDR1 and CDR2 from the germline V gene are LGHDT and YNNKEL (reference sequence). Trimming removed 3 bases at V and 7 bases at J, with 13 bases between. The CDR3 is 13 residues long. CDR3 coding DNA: TGTGCCAGCAGCCATCGACTCAGGGTGGAGCAGTACTTC. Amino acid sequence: CASSHRLRVEQYF.

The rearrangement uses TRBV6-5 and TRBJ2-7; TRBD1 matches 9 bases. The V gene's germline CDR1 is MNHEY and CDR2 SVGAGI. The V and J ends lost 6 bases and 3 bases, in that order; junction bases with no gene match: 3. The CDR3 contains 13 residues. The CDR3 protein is CASRTGGNYEQYF. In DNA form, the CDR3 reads TGTGCCAGCAGAACAGGGGGCAACTACGAGCAGTACTTC.

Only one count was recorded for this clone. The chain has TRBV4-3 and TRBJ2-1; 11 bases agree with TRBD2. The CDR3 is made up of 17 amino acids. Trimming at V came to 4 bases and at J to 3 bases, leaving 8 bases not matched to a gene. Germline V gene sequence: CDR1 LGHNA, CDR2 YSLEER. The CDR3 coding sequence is TGCGCCAGCAGCCCCGGGACTAGCGGTATTATCTACAATGAGCAGTTCTTC. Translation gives CASSPGTSGIIYNEQFF.

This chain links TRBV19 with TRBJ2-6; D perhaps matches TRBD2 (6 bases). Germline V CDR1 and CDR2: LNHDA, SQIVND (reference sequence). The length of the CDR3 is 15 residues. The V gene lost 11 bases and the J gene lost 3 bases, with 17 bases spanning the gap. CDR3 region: CACRSGEHGANVLTF. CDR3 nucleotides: TGTGCCTGCCGATCGGGGGAACATGGGGCCAACGTCCTGACTTTC.

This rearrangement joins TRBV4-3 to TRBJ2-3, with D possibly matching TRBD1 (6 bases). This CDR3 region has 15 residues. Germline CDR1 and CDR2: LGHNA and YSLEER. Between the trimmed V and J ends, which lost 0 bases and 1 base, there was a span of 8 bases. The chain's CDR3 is CASSQDEGGTDTQYF. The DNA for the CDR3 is TGCGCCAGCAGCCAAGACGAGGGGGGCACAGATACGCAGTATTTT.

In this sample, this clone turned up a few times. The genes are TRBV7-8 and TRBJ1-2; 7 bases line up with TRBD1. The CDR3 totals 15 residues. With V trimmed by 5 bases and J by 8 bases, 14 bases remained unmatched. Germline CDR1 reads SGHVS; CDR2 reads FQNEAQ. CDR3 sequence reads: CASSGGGQGSGGYTF. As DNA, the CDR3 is TGTGCCAGCAGCGGAGGGGGCCAGGGTAGTGGCGGCTACACCTTC.

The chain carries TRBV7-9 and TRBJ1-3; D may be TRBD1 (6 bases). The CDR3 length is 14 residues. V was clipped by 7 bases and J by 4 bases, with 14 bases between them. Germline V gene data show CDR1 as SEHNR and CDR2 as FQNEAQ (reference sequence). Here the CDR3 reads CASTLQGAGNTIYF. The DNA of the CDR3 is TGTGCCAGCACCCTACAGGGTGCAGGAAACACCATATATTTT.

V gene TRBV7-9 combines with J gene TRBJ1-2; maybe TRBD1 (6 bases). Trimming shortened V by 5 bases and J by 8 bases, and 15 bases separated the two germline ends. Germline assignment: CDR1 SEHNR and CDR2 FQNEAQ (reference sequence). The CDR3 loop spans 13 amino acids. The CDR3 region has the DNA TGTGCCAGCAGCCTACAGGGCCGGGAAGGCTACACCTTC. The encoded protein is CASSLQGREGYTF.

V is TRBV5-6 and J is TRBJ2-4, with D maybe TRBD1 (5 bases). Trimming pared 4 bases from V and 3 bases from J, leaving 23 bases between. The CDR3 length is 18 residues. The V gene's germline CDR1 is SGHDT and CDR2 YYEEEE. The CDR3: CASSPEPDSYNVKNIQYF. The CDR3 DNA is TGTGCCAGCAGCCCCGAGCCTGACAGCTATAACGTCAAAAACATTCAGTACTTC.

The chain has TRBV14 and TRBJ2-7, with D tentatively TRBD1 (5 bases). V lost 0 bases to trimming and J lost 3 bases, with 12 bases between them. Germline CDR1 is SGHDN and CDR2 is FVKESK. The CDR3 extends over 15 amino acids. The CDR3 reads CASSQEHRSYYEQYF. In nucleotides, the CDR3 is TGTGCCAGCAGCCAAGAACACAGGTCATACTACGAGCAGTACTTC.